This TCR beta chain was recorded in a study of blood T cell repertoires in COVID-19 (TCRdb year 2020). With respect to the entire study: The collaborator samples originated in the United States, Italy and Spain and spanned the acute and convalescent phases of COVID-19. The prospective study material was composed of cDNA or gDNA derived from T cells, B-cell-depleted T cells, or PBMCs. Where available, HLA class I and class II types were taken from metadata supplied by the sample provider and were not determined by assay-based typing. Sample metadata almost always included a de-identified subject ID, COVID-19 status, age in years and sex. The repertoires were released in a freely available public database meant as a resource for research on the immune response to SARS-CoV-2. Deeply sampled blood TCRbeta repertoires from subjects exposed to, actively infected with, or recovered from COVID-19 were included in the dataset. The samples were drawn from two sources: the first 160 participants of the ongoing ImmuneRACE study, and over 950 subjects contributed by 6 global collaborators. Study-wide findings and limitations: The quantity of clinical and demographic metadata differed by source and by participant and was supplied without curation.

The CDR3 spans 15 residues, from the cysteine through the phenylalanine. Only the CDR3 portion is preserved as DNA: 45 bases, with reading frame beginning at the first base. As encoded in the germline V gene, CDR1 is SNHLY while CDR2 is FYNNEI. V and J are trimmed by 5 bases and 5 bases, and the gene matches miss 7 bases of the junction. Turning to this clone: The antigen it binds to is not known. Base qualities are not at hand, and no much larger clone is one base apart.

In the prospective study, participants were roughly 18 to 100 years old, resided in 25 or so geographic areas of the United States, and were enrolled through a virtual design. In the prospective study, participants were assigned to cohorts based on the clinical history participants reported in a screening survey and a study questionnaire. Each participant in the prospective study had whole blood, serum and a nasopharyngeal or oropharyngeal swab collected by mobile phlebotomists. Over an approximately two-month period, participants in the prospective study had the option of providing additional blood draws and questionnaires. Before DNA extraction, prospective study blood samples were shipped either frozen or at room temperature. TCRbeta CDR3 regions were amplified from genomic DNA using the immunoSEQ Assay, a bias-controlled multiplex PCR. On the authors' methods: Nucleated cell counts per sample were estimated from amplification of reference gene primers within the assay. To quantify the absolute abundance of each unique TCRbeta CDR3 rearrangement, sequence reads were collapsed and filtered. Productive Simpson clonality was computed per sample as the square root of Simpson's diversity index over productive rearrangements. The clones in this table, taken by TCRdb from immuneACCESS, are in-frame only. Not every clone is retained; where verified, under half of the shortfall comes from an unresolved V gene, and the cause of the rest is unknown. Clonal size and the V and J genes are those of that table, whereas D and trimming came from the DNA. The sample records fewer than 200,000 clones, over 70% of which are singletons. The ten largest clones capture less than 4.5% of the sample.

The TCR originated in a woman aged 45-60 years in a cohort exposed to, infected with or recovered from COVID-19 (not recorded which). The chain joins TRBV2 to TRBJ1-5; TRBD1 fits 9 bases in the junction. The sequencing sample was made of PBMCs or T cells enriched from blood (not recorded which). CDR3 protein: CASSWDRAVDQPQHF. The DNA sequence reads TGTGCCAGCAGTTGGGACAGGGCGGTGGATCAGCCCCAGCATTTT.